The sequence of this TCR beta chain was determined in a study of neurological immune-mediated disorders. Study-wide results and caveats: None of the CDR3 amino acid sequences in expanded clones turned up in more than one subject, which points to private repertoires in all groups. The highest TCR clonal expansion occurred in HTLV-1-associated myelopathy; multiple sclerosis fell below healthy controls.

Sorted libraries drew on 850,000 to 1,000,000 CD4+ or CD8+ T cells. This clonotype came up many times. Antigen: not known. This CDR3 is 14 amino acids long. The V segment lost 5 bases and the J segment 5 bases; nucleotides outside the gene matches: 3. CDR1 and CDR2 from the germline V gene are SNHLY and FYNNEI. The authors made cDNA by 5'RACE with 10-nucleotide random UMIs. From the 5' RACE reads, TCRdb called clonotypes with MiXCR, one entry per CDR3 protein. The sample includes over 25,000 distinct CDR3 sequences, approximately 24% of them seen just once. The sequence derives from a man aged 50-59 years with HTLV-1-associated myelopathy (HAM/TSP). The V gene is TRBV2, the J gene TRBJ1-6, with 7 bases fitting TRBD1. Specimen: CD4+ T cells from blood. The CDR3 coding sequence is TGTGCCAGCAGTACAGGGGAAAATAATTCACCCCTCCACTTT. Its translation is CASSTGENNSPLHF.